This T cell receptor (beta chain) stems from a study of T cell responses to AZD1222 COVID-19 vaccine. The repertoire was sequenced with immunoSEQ multiplex PCR; TCRdb's copy has only in-frame clones and lacks some. The sample holds roughly 150,000 clones, around 91% seen once. In regard to this clone: Its specificity is not known.

Overall study results and limits: Reports indicate that nearly half of spike-specific TCRs are directed at unmutated variant regions. Donor demographics were predominantly white British with a female majority; clonal diversity may be underestimated.

The trim removed 6 bases at V and 2 bases at J, leaving 13 bases unmatched. The germline V gene has CDR1 SGHAT and CDR2 FQNNGV. The CDR3 consists of 18 residues. The sample was peripheral blood, taken 28 days after the second AZD1222 dose. The V call is TRBV11-2, the J call TRBJ1-3; 10 bases map to TRBD1. The TCR comes from an adult who received the AZD1222 COVID-19 vaccine. The CDR3 DNA follows: TGTGCCAGCAGTCTCACCAGGGACAGGGGAAACGCTGGAAACACCATATATTTT. This translates into CASSLTRDRGNAGNTIYF.